This T cell receptor beta chain is drawn from a study of shared clonotypes between healthy human individuals. It was at deep level that the assay was run. Several immunoSEQ plates held equal portions of the genomic DNA taken from each subset. Method: immunoSEQ multiplex PCR; TCRdb's copy keeps in-frame clones and lacks some. Found here are roughly 490,000 clones, 79% of them singletons; the top ten hold more than 10%. CDR3 length equals 15 residues. Germline CDR1 SGHRS, CDR2 YFSETQ. The J segment lost 6 bases and the V segment lost 0 bases, leaving 3 bases of the junction unmatched. The TCR originated in a woman in her forties in good health. Some clones in this sample may be carry-over from other donors' samples. The sample was PBMCs. The chain uses TRBV5-1 and TRBJ2-2; TRBD2 matches 9 bases. The CDR3: CASSLVSGSSGELFF. CDR3 bases: TGCGCCAGCAGCTTGGTTAGCGGGAGTTCCGGGGAGCTGTTTTTT.